Following are 19 T cell receptor beta chains from one sample sequenced in a study of cytomegalovirus exposure and HLA in healthy donors (dated by TCRdb to the late 2010s). Libraries were constructed by the immunoSEQ multiplex PCR assay. The multiplex PCR relied on a mix of 60 forward primers for TCR Vbeta segments and 13 reverse primers for TCR Jbeta segments. In TCRdb, the immuneACCESS table is reduced to in-frame sequences with V and J assigned. These tables do not hold every clone; where another copy was compared, an unresolved V gene accounts for under half, and the others remain unexplained. Here the sample has roughly 150,000 clones; more than 75% occur a single time. Clones ranked in the top ten supply about 2.7% of the sample. Specimen: PBMCs. Receptor source: a man aged 30-40 years in good health and CMV-seropositive.

This rearrangement joins TRBV6-5 to TRBJ2-1; 7 bases align to TRBD2. V lost 2 bases, J lost 6 bases, and 7 bases stayed unmatched. The germline CDR1 and CDR2 sequences are MNHEY and SVGAGI. The CDR3 totals 15 residues. The CDR3 protein is CASSYVAGASNEQFF. Here the CDR3 DNA reads TGTGCCAGCAGTTACGTTGCGGGAGCATCCAATGAGCAGTTCTTC.

The V gene is TRBV29-1, the J gene TRBJ2-2; D not resolved. Per the germline V gene, CDR1 is SQVTM and CDR2 is ANQGSEA. V lost 2 bases to trimming and J lost 7 bases, with 5 bases between them. The CDR3 is 11 residues long. CDR3 in DNA: TGCAGCGTTGAACTTCTCGGGGAGCTGTTTTTT. Translated: CSVELLGELFF.

This chain links TRBV5-5 with TRBJ1-1; 9 nucleotides line up with TRBD1. Losses at the gene ends were 2 bases for V and 4 bases for J; bases not matched to a gene: 3. Per germline, CDR1 SGHKS and CDR2 YYEKEE (reference sequence). CDR3 length equals 14 residues. The CDR3: CASSFGTGFTEAFF. The CDR3 nucleotides are TGTGCCAGCAGCTTTGGGACAGGGTTCACTGAAGCTTTCTTT. Using reference TRBV5-5 and TRBJ1-1 for the parts outside the CDR3, the full variable domain is DAGVTQSPTHLIKTRGQQVTLRCSPISGHKSVSWYQQVLGQGPQFIFQYYEKEERGRGNFPDRFSARQFPNYSSELNVNALLLGDSALYLCASSFGTGFTEAFFGQGTRLTVV.

The V gene is TRBV18, the J gene TRBJ2-3; 8 bases align to TRBD1. The length of the CDR3 is 15 residues. From germline, CDR1 is KGHSH and CDR2 LQKENI. Trimming cost V 3 bases and J 6 bases; bases outside gene matches: 8. The CDR3 bases are TGTGCCAGCTCACCTCTCCAGACAGGGGAGGATACGCAGTATTTT. As protein: CASSPLQTGEDTQYF.

This chain uses TRBV7-2 with TRBJ1-4; the D gene is possibly TRBD1 (6 bases). The V end lost 5 bases, the J end lost 7 bases, and 17 bases lay between the germline ends. CDR1 and CDR2 (germline): SGHTA, FQGNSA. The CDR3 runs to 15 residues. The CDR3 sequence is CASSPGAGAVEKLFF. For the CDR3, the DNA is TGTGCCAGCAGCCCCGGGGCGGGGGCGGTTGAAAAACTGTTTTTT.

V gene TRBV18 combines with J gene TRBJ2-1; 11 nucleotides align to TRBD1. The ends lost 6 bases at V and 7 bases at J; junction bases unmatched: 8. Germline V CDR1 and CDR2: KGHSH, LQKENI. The CDR3 is made up of 15 amino acids. The DNA for the CDR3 is TGTGCCAGCTCGTTCGGGACAGGGGGTGAGAATGAGCAGTTCTTC. Its protein product is CASSFGTGGENEQFF.

About this clone: The same CDR3 is also encoded by other DNA sequences in this sample. This sequence joins TRBV18 and TRBJ1-2; 9 bases are a match to TRBD1. CDR1 is KGHSH and CDR2 is LQKENI in the germline V gene. The CDR3 contains 14 residues. V was pared by 4 bases and J by 2 bases, with 2 bases of the junction left unmatched. Here the CDR3 reads CASSLGTGNYGYTF. CDR3 DNA sequence: TGTGCCAGCTCACTTGGGACAGGGAACTATGGCTACACCTTC. The whole variable domain, filled in from reference TRBV18 and TRBJ1-2, reads NAGVMQNPRHLVRRRGQEARLRCSPMKGHSHVYWYRQLPEEGLKFMVYLQKENIIDESGMPKERFSAEFPKEGPSILRIQQVVRGDSAAYFCASSLGTGNYGYTFGSGTRLTVV.

The chain joins TRBV2 to TRBJ1-2; 7 positions agree with TRBD1. This CDR3 has 13 amino acids. Germline CDR1 and CDR2: SNHLY and FYNNEI. The junction had 10 bases not matched to a gene; V was cut back by 7 bases and J by 8 bases. This CDR3 is CASKLTGFNGYTF. DNA for the CDR3: TGTGCCAGCAAACTGACAGGGTTTAACGGCTACACCTTC.

The chain has TRBV9 and TRBJ2-3; D not certain. This CDR3 comprises 14 residues. Germline CDR1 reads SGDLS; CDR2 reads YYNGEE. Deletions cut 0 bases from V and 4 bases from J, with 9 bases between. CDR3 sequence: CASSVVPHSDTQYF. CDR3 bases: TGTGCCAGCAGCGTAGTACCCCACTCAGATACGCAGTATTTT.

The chain has TRBV25-1 and TRBJ2-3; the match to TRBD1 covers 8 bases. The V and J ends lost 5 bases and 3 bases, in that order; junction bases with no gene match: 10. The CDR3 totals 16 residues. The germline V gene encodes CDR1 MGHDK and CDR2 SYGVNS. Here the CDR3 DNA reads TGTGCCAGCAGTCCCCTGACAGGGGTCGGGACAGATACGCAGTATTTT. Its protein product is CASSPLTGVGTDTQYF.

V and J are TRBV11-3 and TRBJ2-7; D perhaps matches TRBD2 (6 bases). Trimming pared 0 bases from V and 4 bases from J, leaving 13 bases between. Germline values: CDR1 SGHNT, CDR2 YENEEA. The length of the CDR3 is 15 residues. The CDR3 bases are TGTGCCAGCAGCTTAGATGGGCTAGCGAAATACGAGCAGTACTTC. Its protein product is CASSLDGLAKYEQYF.

A word on this clone: Other DNA sequences within the sample encode an identical CDR3. The rearrangement uses TRBV7-9 and TRBJ2-1; D is perhaps TRBD1 (5 bases). CDR1 is SEHNR, CDR2 FQNEAQ, per germline (reference sequence). V gave up 4 bases and J gave up 6 bases, with 10 bases separating them. The CDR3 covers 13 residues. CDR3 loop: CASSSPGFNEQFF. The CDR3 DNA is TGTGCCAGCAGCTCCCCAGGGTTCAATGAGCAGTTCTTC.

The V call is TRBV5-1, the J call TRBJ2-7, with 7 bases aligning to TRBD2. Germline CDR1 and CDR2: SGHRS and YFSETQ. V dropped 2 bases and J dropped 1; count of bases not matched to a gene: 3. The CDR3 spans 14 residues. In nucleotides, the CDR3 is TGCGCCAGCAGCTTTCTAGCGGAGTCCTACGAGCAGTACTTC. It encodes CASSFLAESYEQYF.

This sequence joins TRBV4-2 and TRBJ1-2; no clear D gene. The CDR3 totals 15 residues. Germline lookup yields CDR1 LGHNA and CDR2 YNFKEQ. Trimming shortened V by 0 bases and J by 2 bases, and 10 bases separated the two germline ends. This CDR3 is CASSQDTTANYGYTF. CDR3 coding DNA: TGTGCCAGCAGCCAAGATACAACCGCCAACTATGGCTACACCTTC.

The chain uses TRBV27 and TRBJ2-1; no clear D gene. Germline V gives CDR1 MNHEY, CDR2 SMNVEV (reference sequence). Trimming took 4 bases from V and 6 from J, leaving 7 bases between them. CDR3 length: 12 residues. For the CDR3, the DNA is TGTGCCAGCAGTTCGTACAGCAATGAGCAGTTCTTC. It specifies CASSSYSNEQFF.

This rearrangement joins TRBV11-3 to TRBJ2-3; D is unclear. Germline V CDR1 and CDR2: SGHNT, YENEEA. This CDR3 spans 13 amino acids. The V end was cut by 3 bases, the J end by 2 bases, with 6 bases between. CDR3 coding DNA: TGTGCCAGCAGCTTGCGACTCACAGATACGCAGTATTTT. Translating gives CASSLRLTDTQYF.

The rearrangement links TRBV27 to TRBJ2-7; TRBD2 is a possible D gene (5 bases). V dropped 2 bases and J dropped 6 bases, with 11 bases sitting between them. This CDR3 contains 13 residues. Germline V gene sequence: CDR1 MNHEY, CDR2 SMNVEV (reference sequence). The CDR3 region is CASSLRVGAEQYV. CDR3 bases: TGTGCCAGCAGTTTACGGGTGGGAGCCGAGCAGTACGTC.

The chain combines TRBV7-9 with TRBJ2-1, with D perhaps TRBD2 (6 bases). Germline values: CDR1 SEHNR, CDR2 FQNEAQ (reference sequence). The length of the CDR3 is 15 residues. V was pared by 7 bases and J by 0 bases, with 13 bases between. The CDR3 spells CASTDSGSSYNEQFF. CDR3 nucleotides: TGTGCCAGCACCGATAGCGGCTCCTCCTACAATGAGCAGTTCTTC.

V is TRBV7-2 and J is TRBJ1-1; possibly TRBD1 for D (6 bases). The length of the CDR3 is 13 residues. Trimming cost V 5 bases and J 7 bases, with 14 bases left between them. CDR1 and CDR2 (germline): SGHTA, FQGNSA. For the CDR3, the DNA is TGTGCCAGCAGCACCTACAGGGACCTTGAAGCTTTCTTT. This sequence encodes CASSTYRDLEAFF.